The 17 T cell receptor beta chains below all came from one sample that was sequenced in a study of cytomegalovirus exposure and HLA in healthy donors. Primers included in the PCR were 60 Vbeta and 13 Jbeta primers. The protocol was immunoSEQ multiplex PCR, while the TCRdb copy is restricted to in-frame clones and leaves out a portion. The sample consists of some 69,000 clones, roughly two thirds of them appearing once. Sequencing input: PBMCs. The receptors come from a male donor in good health and CMV-seropositive.

The rearrangement uses TRBV6-5 and TRBJ2-5, with TRBD1 matching 10 bases. V lost 6 bases, J lost 4 bases, and 2 bases stayed unmatched. Germline V lookup: CDR1 MNHEY, CDR2 SVGAGI. The CDR3 is made up of 13 amino acids. The CDR3 DNA is TGTGCCAGCAGAAGGACAGGGGGAGAGACCCAGTACTTC. This codes for CASRRTGGETQYF.

The genes are TRBV21-1 and TRBJ2-5; the tabulated D call, TRBD2, remains unverified against the DNA. TRBV21-1 is a pseudogene locus. The CDR3 is 15 amino acids. CDR3 sequence (DNA): TGTGCCAGCAGATCCGGGGCGGGATGGATCGAGACCCAGTACTTC. Translation: CASRSGAGWIETQYF.

The chain uses TRBV5-4 and TRBJ2-7, with D possibly being TRBD1 (6 bases). Per the germline V gene, CDR1 is SGHNT and CDR2 is YYREEE (reference sequence). V was clipped by 2 bases and J by 2 bases, with 23 bases between them. The CDR3 length is 18 residues. CDR3 region: CASSLSGTYKGPPYEQYF. CDR3 DNA: TGTGCCAGCAGCTTATCGGGGACATATAAGGGGCCTCCCTACGAGCAGTACTTC.

This clone has a handful of counts. The rearrangement joins TRBV5-1 to TRBJ1-6, with D hard to call. The V end was cut by 0 bases, the J end by 11 bases, with 9 bases between. The CDR3 extends over 13 amino acids. Germline CDR1 reads SGHRS; CDR2 reads YFSETQ. Here the CDR3 reads CASSLAGEPPLHF. CDR3 nucleotides: TGCGCCAGCAGCTTGGCCGGGGAGCCACCCCTCCACTTT.

This sequence joins TRBV7-9 and TRBJ2-3; TRBD2 matches at 7 bases. The CDR3 runs to 16 residues. Germline V lookup: CDR1 SEHNR, CDR2 FQNEAQ (reference sequence). Trimming removed 5 bases from V and 3 bases from J; junction bases left unmatched: 11. The DNA for the CDR3 is TGTGCCAGCAGCCGAGTTTGGGGTAGCGGGACAGATACGCAGTATTTT. Residues: CASSRVWGSGTDTQYF.

This clone appeared a few times. This chain joins TRBV15 and TRBJ1-5; 7 bases match TRBD1. The CDR3 length is 18 residues. Germline V gene data show CDR1 as LNHNV and CDR2 as YYDKDF (reference sequence). The V and J ends lost 6 bases and 1 base, in that order; junction bases with no gene match: 15. CDR3 coding DNA: TGTGCCACCAGAGGGGGCGGTGACAGCCCCAGCAGCAATCAGCCCCAGCATTTT. Encoded protein: CATRGGGDSPSSNQPQHF.

V gene TRBV7-2 combines with J gene TRBJ1-3; D is perhaps TRBD1 (5 bases). This CDR3 has 16 amino acids. V dropped 5 bases and J dropped 2 bases, with 16 bases sitting between them. CDR1 SGHTA and CDR2 FQGNSA come from the germline V gene. The DNA of the CDR3 is TGTGCCAGCAGCCGACAGTCAGGGTTCACTGGAAACACCATATATTTT. It yields the protein CASSRQSGFTGNTIYF.

The chain has TRBV18 and TRBJ2-7; possibly TRBD2 for D (5 bases). Trimming pared 0 bases from V and 0 bases from J, leaving 12 bases between. This CDR3 has 16 residues. In germline, CDR1 is KGHSH, CDR2 LQKENI. The CDR3 loop is CASSPPKRTYSYEQYF. As DNA, the CDR3 is TGTGCCAGCTCACCACCAAAGCGGACTTACTCCTACGAGCAGTACTTC.

This clone was seen only once. J is TRBJ1-2 and V is TRBV11-2; 12 bases match TRBD1. The CDR3 spans 16 residues. J lost 8 bases, V lost 3 bases, and 10 bases had no gene match. Germline CDR1 reads SGHAT; CDR2 reads FQNNGV. CDR3 DNA sequence: TGTGCCAGCAGCTTGTCCGGGACAGGGGGCGCATGGGGCTACACCTTC. It specifies CASSLSGTGGAWGYTF.

This clone was seen once. The rearrangement uses TRBV21-1 and TRBJ1-5; the table's TRBD1 call for D was not verified on the DNA. TRBV21-1 is described as a pseudogene. The CDR3 consists of 19 residues. CDR3: CASSKGTGDRDLSNQPQHF. For the CDR3, the DNA is TGTGCCAGCAGCAAAGGGACCGGGGACAGGGACCTGAGCAATCAGCCCCAGCATTTT.

This chain uses TRBV6-5 with TRBJ1-2, with D possibly being TRBD1 (6 bases). CDR1 and CDR2 (germline): MNHEY, SVGAGI. This CDR3 contains 14 residues. Trimming cost V 5 bases and J 4 bases, with 14 bases left between them. CDR3 loop: CASSKTGGIYGYTF. The DNA for the CDR3 is TGTGCCAGCAGTAAGACAGGAGGAATCTATGGCTACACCTTC.

V and J are TRBV11-2 and TRBJ2-7; 7 nucleotides line up with TRBD2. This CDR3 spans 14 amino acids. Germline-derived CDR1 and CDR2 are SGHAT and FQNNGV. V lost 3 bases, J lost 7 bases, and 9 bases stayed unmatched. In nucleotides, the CDR3 is TGTGCCAGCAGCTTTGGGGCGGGAGTGGGAGAGCAGTACTTC. Translating it yields CASSFGAGVGEQYF.

The chain uses TRBV5-1 and TRBJ1-4, with 7 bases matching TRBD1. Germline V CDR1 and CDR2: SGHRS, YFSETQ. This CDR3 has 14 amino acids. With 3 bases clipped from V and 6 bases from J, the junction kept 5 bases outside the gene matches. CDR3: CASSSPDRDEKLFF. The CDR3 nucleotides read TGCGCCAGCAGCTCCCCAGACAGGGATGAAAAACTGTTTTTT.

This chain uses TRBV7-2 with TRBJ2-7, with 7 bases lining up with TRBD1. The germline gives CDR1 SGHTA, CDR2 FQGNSA. V shed 5 bases and J 6 bases; nucleotides not matched to a gene: 1. The CDR3 runs 11 residues. The CDR3 loop is CASSPGGEQYF. The CDR3, as DNA: TGTGCCAGCAGCCCAGGGGGCGAGCAGTACTTC.

The rearrangement joins TRBV19 to TRBJ2-1, with 9 nucleotides matching TRBD2. The germline gives CDR1 LNHDA, CDR2 SQIVND (reference sequence). V dropped 5 bases and J dropped 4; count of bases not matched to a gene: 6. The CDR3 loop spans 15 amino acids. CDR3 DNA sequence: TGTGCCAGTAGTGAGATAGCGGGAGTATACAATGAGCAGTTCTTC. This gives the protein CASSEIAGVYNEQFF.

The chain employs TRBV4-1 and TRBJ2-3; D is possibly TRBD1 (6 bases). Germline-derived CDR1 and CDR2 are MGHRA and YSYEKL. CDR3 length: 15 residues. V lost 5 bases, J lost 4 bases, and 16 bases lay in between. This chain's CDR3 is CASSRTGLSADTQYF. CDR3 sequence (DNA): TGCGCCAGCAGCAGAACAGGGTTGTCGGCAGATACGCAGTATTTT.

Comment on this clone: One end of the junction fails to match germline, which may point to a read error. The chain is built from TRBV2 and TRBJ2-2; D uncertain. This CDR3 is built from 15 residues. CDR1 and CDR2 from the germline V gene are SNHLY and FYNNEI. The CDR3 region has the DNA TGTGCAAGCAACCCCTCCCCTGGCGGCACCGGGGAGCTGTTTTTT. Translated, it gives CASNPSPGGTGELFF.